The subject of this entry is one T cell receptor (beta chain). Its antigen is unidentified. The data were taken from a study of T cell responses to AZD1222 COVID-19 vaccine. Study-wide results and caveats: Baseline testing showed seropositivity in only six or seven AZD1222 recipients. Spike regions recognized by vaccine-associated CD4 TCRs spanned the protein, led by 160-218 and 743-854. Within unmutated variant regions lay the reported targets of nearly half of spike-specific TCRs. Donors were mostly white British, more females; clonal diversity possibly underestimated.

This CDR3 is built from 14 residues. Trimming at V came to 3 bases and at J to 4 bases, leaving 5 bases not matched to a gene. Germline lookup yields CDR1 SGHDN and CDR2 FVKESK. TCRdb's table, derived via immunoSEQ multiplex PCR, lists solely in-frame clones and lacks some. The sample consists of around 78,000 clones, more than 75% of them appearing once. V gene TRBV14 combines with J gene TRBJ1-2; 7 bases are shared with TRBD1. The TCR comes from an adult in good health. The sequencing here drew on peripheral blood, taken on day 0 of AZD1222 vaccination. The CDR3, as DNA: TGTGCCAGCAGCCAGGTCGACAGGGTCTATGGCTACACCTTC. Translation gives CASSQVDRVYGYTF.